This T cell receptor (beta chain) was captured in a study of CD8 T cells in ankylosing spondylitis. This clonotype was detected many times. The antigen remains undetermined. Via MiXCR, TCRdb re-called the 5' RACE reads, giving one row per CDR3 protein. The sample shows some 130,000 distinct CDR3 sequences, roughly 9% of them seen only once. Trimming took 6 bases from V and 5 from J; bases not matched to a gene: 9. Germline values: CDR1 DFQATT, CDR2 SNEGSKA (reference sequence). The CDR3 contains 13 residues. The study, taken as a whole, reports: Ankylosing spondylitis blood appeared to carry a characteristic TCR beta motif of roughly eight highly homologous variants.

This chain uses TRBV20-1 with TRBJ2-5; 7 nucleotides agree with TRBD1. This TCR was sampled from a male donor with ankylosing spondylitis or in good health (not recorded which). What was sequenced was blood, either unsorted or a sorted T cell fraction (not recorded which). In nucleotides, the CDR3 is TGCAGTGCGGTAGATACAGGGGCGGAGACCCAGTACTTC. It is translated as CSAVDTGAETQYF.